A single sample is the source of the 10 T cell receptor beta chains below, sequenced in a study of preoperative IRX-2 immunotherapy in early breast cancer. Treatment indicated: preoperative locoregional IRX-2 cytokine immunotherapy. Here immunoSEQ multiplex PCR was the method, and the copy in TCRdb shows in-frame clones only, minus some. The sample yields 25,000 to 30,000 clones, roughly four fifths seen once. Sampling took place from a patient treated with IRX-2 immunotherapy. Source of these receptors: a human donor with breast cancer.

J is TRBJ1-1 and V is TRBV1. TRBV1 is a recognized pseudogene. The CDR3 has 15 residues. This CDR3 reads CASSQVGGGRVEAFF. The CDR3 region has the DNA TGCGCCAGCAGCCAAGTAGGCGGGGGGCGGGTTGAAGCTTTCTTT.

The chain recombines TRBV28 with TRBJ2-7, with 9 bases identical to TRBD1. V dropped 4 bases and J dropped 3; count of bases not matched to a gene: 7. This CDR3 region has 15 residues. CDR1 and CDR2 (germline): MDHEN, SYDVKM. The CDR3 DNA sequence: TGTGCCAGCAGTTCGTTGGACAGGGGCCACTACGAGCAGTACTTC. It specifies CASSSLDRGHYEQYF.

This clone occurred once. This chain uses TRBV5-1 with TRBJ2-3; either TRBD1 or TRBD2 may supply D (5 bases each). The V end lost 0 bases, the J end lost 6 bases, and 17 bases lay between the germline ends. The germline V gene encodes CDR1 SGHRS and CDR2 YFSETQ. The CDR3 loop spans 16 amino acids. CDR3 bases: TGCGCCAGCAGCTTGGAACTAGTTCCCCCAGGGGATACGCAGTATTTT. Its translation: CASSLELVPPGDTQYF.

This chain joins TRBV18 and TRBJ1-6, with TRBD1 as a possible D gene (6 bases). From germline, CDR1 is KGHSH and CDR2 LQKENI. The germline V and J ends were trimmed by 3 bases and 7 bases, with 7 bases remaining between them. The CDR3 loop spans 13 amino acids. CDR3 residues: CASSPGQNSPLHF. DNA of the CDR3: TGTGCCAGCTCACCCGGACAGAATTCACCCCTCCACTTT. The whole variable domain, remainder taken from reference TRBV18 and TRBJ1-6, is NAGVMQNPRHLVRRRGQEARLRCSPMKGHSHVYWYRQLPEEGLKFMVYLQKENIIDESGMPKERFSAEFPKEGPSILRIQQVVRGDSAAYFCASSPGQNSPLHFGNGTRLTVT.

In nucleotides, the CDR3 is TGTGCCAGCAGCGTGGCAGAGGAAGACTATGGCTACACCTTC. This gives the protein CASSVAEEDYGYTF. The genes are TRBV7-6 and TRBJ1-2; D is uncertain. V lost 5 bases, J lost 3 bases, and 13 bases lay in between. The CDR3 consists of 14 residues. Germline V CDR1 and CDR2: SGHVS, FNYEAQ.

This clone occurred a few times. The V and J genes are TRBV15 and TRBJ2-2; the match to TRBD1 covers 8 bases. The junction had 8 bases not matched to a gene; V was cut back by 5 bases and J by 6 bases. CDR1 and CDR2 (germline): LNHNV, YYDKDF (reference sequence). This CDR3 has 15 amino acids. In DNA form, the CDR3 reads TGTGCCACCAGCCCGAGGACAGGGTCCGCCGGGGAGCTGTTTTTT. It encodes CATSPRTGSAGELFF.

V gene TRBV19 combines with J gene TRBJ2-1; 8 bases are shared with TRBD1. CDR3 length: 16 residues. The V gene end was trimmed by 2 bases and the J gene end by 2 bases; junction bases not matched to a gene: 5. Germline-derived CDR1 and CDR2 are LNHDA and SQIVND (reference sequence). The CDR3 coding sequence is TGTGCCAGTAGTATACAGGGGGCCAATACCTACAATGAGCAGTTCTTC. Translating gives CASSIQGANTYNEQFF.

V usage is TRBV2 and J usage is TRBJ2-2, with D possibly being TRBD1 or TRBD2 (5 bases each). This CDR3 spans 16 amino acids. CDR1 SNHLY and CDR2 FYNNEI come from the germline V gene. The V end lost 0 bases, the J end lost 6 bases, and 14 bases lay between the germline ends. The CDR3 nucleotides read TGTGCCAGCAGTGAAGCGAGGGACGCCGCCGCCGGGGAGCTGTTTTTT. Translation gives CASSEARDAAAGELFF. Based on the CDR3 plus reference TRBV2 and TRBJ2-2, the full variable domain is EPEVTQTPSHQVTQMGQEVILRCVPISNHLYFYWYRQILGQKVEFLVSFYNNEISEKSEIFDDQFSVERPDGSNFTLKIRSTKLEDSAMYFCASSEARDAAAGELFFGEGSRLTVL.

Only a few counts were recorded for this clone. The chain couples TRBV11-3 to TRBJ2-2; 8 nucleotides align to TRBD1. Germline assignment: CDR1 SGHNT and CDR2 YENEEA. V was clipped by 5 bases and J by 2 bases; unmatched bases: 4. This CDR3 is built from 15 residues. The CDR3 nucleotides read TGTGCCAGCAGCGACAGGGGCTACAACACCGGGGAGCTGTTTTTT. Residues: CASSDRGYNTGELFF.

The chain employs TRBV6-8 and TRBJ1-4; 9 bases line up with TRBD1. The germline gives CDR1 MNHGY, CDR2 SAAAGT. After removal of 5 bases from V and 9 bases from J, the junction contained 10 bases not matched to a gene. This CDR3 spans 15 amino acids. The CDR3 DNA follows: TGTGCCAGCAGTACCCTCCCGGGACAGGGCCAAAAACTGTTTTTT. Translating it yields CASSTLPGQGQKLFF.